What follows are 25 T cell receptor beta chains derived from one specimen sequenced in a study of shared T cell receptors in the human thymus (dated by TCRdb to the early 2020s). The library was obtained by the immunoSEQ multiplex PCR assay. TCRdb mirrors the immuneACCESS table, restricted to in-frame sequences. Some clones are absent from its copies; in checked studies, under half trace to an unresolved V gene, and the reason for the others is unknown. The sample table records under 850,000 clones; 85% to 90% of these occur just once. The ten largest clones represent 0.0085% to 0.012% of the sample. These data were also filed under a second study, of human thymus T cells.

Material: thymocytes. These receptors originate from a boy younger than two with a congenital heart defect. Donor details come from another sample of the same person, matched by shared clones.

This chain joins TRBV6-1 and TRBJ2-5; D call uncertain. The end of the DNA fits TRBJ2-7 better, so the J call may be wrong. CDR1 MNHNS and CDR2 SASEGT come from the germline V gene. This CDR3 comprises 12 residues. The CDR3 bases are TGTGCCAGCAGTGAAGCCCCCTACGAGCAGTACTTC. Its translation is CASSEAPYEQYF.

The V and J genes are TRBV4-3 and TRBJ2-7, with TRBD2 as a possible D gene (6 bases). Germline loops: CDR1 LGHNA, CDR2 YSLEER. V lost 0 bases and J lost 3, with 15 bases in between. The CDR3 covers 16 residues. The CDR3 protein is CASSQDAQRAHYEQYF. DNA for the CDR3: TGCGCCAGCAGCCAAGATGCCCAGCGGGCGCACTACGAGCAGTACTTC.

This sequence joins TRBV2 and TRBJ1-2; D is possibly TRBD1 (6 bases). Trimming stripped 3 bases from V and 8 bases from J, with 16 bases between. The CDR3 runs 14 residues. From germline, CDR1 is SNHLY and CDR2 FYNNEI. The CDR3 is CASSEAGASWGYTF. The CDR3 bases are TGTGCCAGCAGTGAGGCAGGGGCGAGTTGGGGCTACACCTTC.

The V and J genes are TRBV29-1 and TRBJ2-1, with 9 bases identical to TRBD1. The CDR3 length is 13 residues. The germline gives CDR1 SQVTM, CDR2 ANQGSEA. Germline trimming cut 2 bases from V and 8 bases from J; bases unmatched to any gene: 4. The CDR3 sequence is CSVERTGDDEQFF. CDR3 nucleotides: TGCAGCGTTGAAAGGACAGGGGACGATGAGCAGTTCTTC.

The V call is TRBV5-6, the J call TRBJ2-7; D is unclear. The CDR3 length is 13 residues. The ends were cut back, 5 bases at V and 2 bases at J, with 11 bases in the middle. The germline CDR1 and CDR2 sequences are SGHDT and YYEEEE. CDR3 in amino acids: CASSPHPTYEQYF. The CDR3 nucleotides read TGTGCCAGCAGTCCCCATCCCACCTACGAGCAGTACTTC.

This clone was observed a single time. The CDR3 DNA is TGTGCCTGGAATCCCGGGGCGGGAGGGTACGAGCAGTACTTC. Residues: CAWNPGAGGYEQYF. The chain couples TRBV30 to TRBJ2-7; 9 bases are a match to TRBD2. The CDR3 sequence is 14 residues long. Germline CDR1 and CDR2: GTSNPN and SVGIG (reference sequence). J gave up 4 bases and V 4 bases, and 8 bases lay outside the gene matches.

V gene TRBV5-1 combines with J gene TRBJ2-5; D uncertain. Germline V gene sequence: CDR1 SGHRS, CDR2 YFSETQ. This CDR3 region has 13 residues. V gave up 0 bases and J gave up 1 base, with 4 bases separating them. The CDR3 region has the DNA TGCGCCAGCAGCTTGGCGGTCCAAGAGACCCAGTACTTC. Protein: CASSLAVQETQYF.

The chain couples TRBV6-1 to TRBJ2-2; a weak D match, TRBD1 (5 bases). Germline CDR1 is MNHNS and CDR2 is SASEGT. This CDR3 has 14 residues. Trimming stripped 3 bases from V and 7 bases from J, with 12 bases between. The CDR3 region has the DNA TGTGCCAGCAGTGACTTACAGGAGAACGGGGAGCTGTTTTTT. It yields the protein CASSDLQENGELFF.

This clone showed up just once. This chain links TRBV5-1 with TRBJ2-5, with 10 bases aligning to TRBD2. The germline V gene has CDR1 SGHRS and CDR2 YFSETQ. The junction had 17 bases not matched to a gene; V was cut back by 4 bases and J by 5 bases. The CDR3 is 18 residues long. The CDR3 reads CASSPPSGSLTGGETQYF. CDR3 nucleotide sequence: TGCGCCAGCAGCCCCCCTAGCGGGAGTCTTACCGGGGGGGAGACCCAGTACTTC.

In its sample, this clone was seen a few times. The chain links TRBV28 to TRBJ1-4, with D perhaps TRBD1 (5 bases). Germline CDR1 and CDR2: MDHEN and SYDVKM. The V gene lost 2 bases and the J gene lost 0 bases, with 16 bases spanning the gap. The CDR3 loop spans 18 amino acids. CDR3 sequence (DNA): TGTGCCAGCAGTTTAGGACGGGAGGGGTCTGCAACTAATGAAAAACTGTTTTTT. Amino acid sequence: CASSLGREGSATNEKLFF.

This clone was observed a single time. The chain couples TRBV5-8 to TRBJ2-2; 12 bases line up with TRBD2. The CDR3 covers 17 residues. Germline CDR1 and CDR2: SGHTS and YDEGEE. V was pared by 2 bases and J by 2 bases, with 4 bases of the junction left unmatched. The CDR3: CASSLPSGRGNTGELFF. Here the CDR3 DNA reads TGTGCCAGCAGCTTACCTAGCGGGAGGGGAAACACCGGGGAGCTGTTTTTT.

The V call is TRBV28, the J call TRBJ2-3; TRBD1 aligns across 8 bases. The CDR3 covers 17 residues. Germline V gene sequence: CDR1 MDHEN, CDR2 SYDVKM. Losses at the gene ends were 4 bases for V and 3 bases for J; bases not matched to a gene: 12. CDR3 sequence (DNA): TGTGCCAGCAGTTCTCCCCCAGGACAGGGTTCGACAGATACGCAGTATTTT. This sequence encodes CASSSPPGQGSTDTQYF.

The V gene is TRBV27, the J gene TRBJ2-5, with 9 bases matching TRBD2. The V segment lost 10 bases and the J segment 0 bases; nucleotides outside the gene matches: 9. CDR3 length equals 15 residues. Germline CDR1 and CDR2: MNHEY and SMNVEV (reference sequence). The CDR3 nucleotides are TGTGCCACCGGGGTAGCGGGGGCCCACCAAGAGACCCAGTACTTC. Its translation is CATGVAGAHQETQYF.

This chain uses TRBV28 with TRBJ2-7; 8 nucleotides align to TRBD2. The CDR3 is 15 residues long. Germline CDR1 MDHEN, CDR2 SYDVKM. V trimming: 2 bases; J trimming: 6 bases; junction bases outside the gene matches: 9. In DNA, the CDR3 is TGTGCCAGCAGTTTACGGGGGGGCAGGGGTATCGAGCAGTACTTC. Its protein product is CASSLRGGRGIEQYF.

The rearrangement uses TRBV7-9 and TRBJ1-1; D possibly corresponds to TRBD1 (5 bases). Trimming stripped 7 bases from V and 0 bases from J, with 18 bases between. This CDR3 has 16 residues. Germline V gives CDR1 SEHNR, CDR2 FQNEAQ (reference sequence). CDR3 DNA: TGTGCCAGCAAACCCCTAGACCTCAGGGTGAACACTGAAGCTTTCTTT. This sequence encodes CASKPLDLRVNTEAFF.

The CDR3 is CASSEALRGLGNTIYF. CDR3 coding DNA: TGTGCCAGCAGTGAAGCGCTTCGAGGGCTGGGAAACACCATATATTTT. The chain links TRBV2 to TRBJ1-3; D gene ambiguous. From germline, CDR1 is SNHLY and CDR2 FYNNEI. CDR3 length equals 16 residues. With 0 bases removed from V and 4 bases from J, the gap between germline ends came to 13 bases. Full variable domain (remainder filled in from reference TRBV2 and TRBJ1-3): EPEVTQTPSHQVTQMGQEVILRCVPISNHLYFYWYRQILGQKVEFLVSFYNNEISEKSEIFDDQFSVERPDGSNFTLKIRSTKLEDSAMYFCASSEALRGLGNTIYFGEGSWLTVV.

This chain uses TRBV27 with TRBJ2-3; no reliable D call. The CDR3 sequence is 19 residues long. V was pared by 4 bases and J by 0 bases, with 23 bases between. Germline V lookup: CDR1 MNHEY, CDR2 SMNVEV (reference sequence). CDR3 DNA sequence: TGTGCCAGCAGTTCCGTATCCCCTAAGACACGTCCTAGCACAGATACGCAGTATTTT. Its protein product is CASSSVSPKTRPSTDTQYF.

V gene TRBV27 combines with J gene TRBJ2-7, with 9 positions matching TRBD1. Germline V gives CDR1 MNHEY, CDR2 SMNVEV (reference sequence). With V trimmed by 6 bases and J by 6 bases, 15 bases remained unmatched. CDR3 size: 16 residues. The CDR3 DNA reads TGTGCCAGCAGCTTACAGAGGACAGGGGCTAGGTGCGAGCAGTACTTC. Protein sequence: CASSLQRTGARCEQYF.

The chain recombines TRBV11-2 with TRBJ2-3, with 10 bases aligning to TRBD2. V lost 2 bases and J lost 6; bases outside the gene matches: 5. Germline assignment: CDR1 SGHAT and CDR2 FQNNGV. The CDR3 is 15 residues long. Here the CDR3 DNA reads TGTGCCAGCAGCTTACCTAGCGGGAGCGTGGATACGCAGTATTTT. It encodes CASSLPSGSVDTQYF.

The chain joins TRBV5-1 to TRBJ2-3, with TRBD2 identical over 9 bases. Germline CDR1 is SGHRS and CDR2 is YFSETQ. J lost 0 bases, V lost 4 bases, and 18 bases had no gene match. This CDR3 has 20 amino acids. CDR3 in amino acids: CASSVPATKIAGESTDTQYF. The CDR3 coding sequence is TGCGCCAGCAGCGTGCCGGCCACTAAAATAGCGGGAGAAAGCACAGATACGCAGTATTTT.

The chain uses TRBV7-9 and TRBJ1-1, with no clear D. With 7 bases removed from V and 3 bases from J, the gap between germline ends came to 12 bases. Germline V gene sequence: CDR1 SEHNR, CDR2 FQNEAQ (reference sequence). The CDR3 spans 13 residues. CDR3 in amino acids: CASIRIGDTEAFF. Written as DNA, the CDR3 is TGTGCCAGCATCAGGATCGGGGACACTGAAGCTTTCTTT.

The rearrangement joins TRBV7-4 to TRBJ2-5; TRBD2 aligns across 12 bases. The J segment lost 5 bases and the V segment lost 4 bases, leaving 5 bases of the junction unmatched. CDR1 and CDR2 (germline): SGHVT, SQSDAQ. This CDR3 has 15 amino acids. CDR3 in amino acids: CASSSTSGSGETQYF. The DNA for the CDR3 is TGTGCCAGCAGCTCGACTAGCGGGAGTGGGGAGACCCAGTACTTC. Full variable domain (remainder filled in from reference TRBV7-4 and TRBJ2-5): GAGVSQSPRYKVAKRGRDVALRCDSISGHVTLYWYRQTLGQGSEVLTYSQSDAQRDKSGRPSGRFSAERPERSVSTLKIQRTEQGDSAVYLCASSSTSGSGETQYFGPGTRLLVL.

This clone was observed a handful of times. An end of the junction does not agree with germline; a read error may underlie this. The CDR3 DNA follows: TGTGCCAGCAGCTACTCGAACTGGACTAATGAAAAACTGTTTTTT. Amino acid sequence: CASSYSNWTNEKLFF. The chain uses TRBV6-5 and TRBJ1-4; no definite D call. In germline, CDR1 is MNHEY, CDR2 SVGAGI. The CDR3 consists of 15 residues.

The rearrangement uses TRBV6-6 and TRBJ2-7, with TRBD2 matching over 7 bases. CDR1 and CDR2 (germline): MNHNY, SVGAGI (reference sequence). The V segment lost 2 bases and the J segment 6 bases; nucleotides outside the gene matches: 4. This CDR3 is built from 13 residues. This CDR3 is CASSYGGRGEQYF. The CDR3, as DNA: TGTGCCAGCAGTTACGGCGGGAGAGGCGAGCAGTACTTC.

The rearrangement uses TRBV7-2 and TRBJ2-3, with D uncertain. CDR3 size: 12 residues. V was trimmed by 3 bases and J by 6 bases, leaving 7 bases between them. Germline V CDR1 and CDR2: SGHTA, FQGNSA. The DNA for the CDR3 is TGTGCCAGCAGCTTGCAGGTTGATACGCAGTATTTT. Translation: CASSLQVDTQYF.